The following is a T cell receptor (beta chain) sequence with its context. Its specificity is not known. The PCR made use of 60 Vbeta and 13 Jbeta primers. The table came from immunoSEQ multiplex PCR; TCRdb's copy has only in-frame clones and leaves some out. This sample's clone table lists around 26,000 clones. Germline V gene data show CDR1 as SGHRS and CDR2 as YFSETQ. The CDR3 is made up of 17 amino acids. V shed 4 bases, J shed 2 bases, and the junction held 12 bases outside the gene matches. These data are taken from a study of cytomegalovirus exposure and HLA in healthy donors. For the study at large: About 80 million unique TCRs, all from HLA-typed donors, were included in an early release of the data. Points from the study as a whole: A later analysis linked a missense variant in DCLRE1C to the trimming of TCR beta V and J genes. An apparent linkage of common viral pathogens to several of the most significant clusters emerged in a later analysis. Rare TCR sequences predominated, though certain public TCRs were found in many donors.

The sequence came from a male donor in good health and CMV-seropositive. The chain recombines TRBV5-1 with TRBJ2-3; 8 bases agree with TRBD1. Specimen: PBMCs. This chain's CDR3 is CASSRDQRTGNTDTQYF. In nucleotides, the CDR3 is TGCGCCAGCAGCCGGGATCAAAGGACAGGGAACACAGATACGCAGTATTTT.